This T cell receptor (beta chain) was sequenced in a study of blood T cells in healthy people across ages. Points from the study as a whole: Fewer expanded clones and more diversity marked long-lived versus aged donors. TCR beta diversity tracked closely with naive T cell percentage.

Of note for this clonotype: Its target is not known.

With a J-beta primer mix and a sample-barcoded 5' primer, a second PCR ran roughly 6 to 11 cycles. A single record per CDR3 protein comes from TCRdb applying MiXCR to the 5' RACE reads. The table records 1.5 million to 2 million distinct CDR3 sequences, 34% of them present only once. Trimming cost V 7 bases and J 5 bases, with 12 bases left between them. Looked up from germline, CDR1 is KGHDR and CDR2 is SFDVKD. This CDR3 region has 13 residues. This TCR was recovered from a woman younger than 45 in good health. The sequencing sample was made of blood. This chain connects TRBV24-1 to TRBJ2-3, with D possibly being TRBD1 (6 bases). The CDR3 DNA reads TGTGCCACCAGCTTGGGGGCGGTAGATACGCAGTATTTT. Translation gives CATSLGAVDTQYF.